This paragraph covers one T cell receptor (beta chain) sequence. The antigen this receptor binds is unknown. No per-base quality is available; no much larger clone lies one base away. This record comes from a study of shared clonotypes between healthy human individuals (dated by TCRdb to 2018 to 2020). Regarding the complete study: The cohort comprised two women and a few men aged 18 to 49 years. For each donor, CD4 naive and CD4 memory were each given three plates, CD8 naive was given two plates, and CD8 memory was given one plate. Each donor's leukapheresis produced roughly between roughly 0.85 and 9.5 billion PBMCs. To increase sequencing depth and limit assay-specific biases, TCR repertoire library preparation and sequencing were carried out by different laboratories using diverse techniques. Blood TCR repertoires of about 5 healthy adults were deeply sequenced to estimate repertoire size and the extent of clonotype sharing between individuals.

TCR CDR3 regions were amplified from genomic DNA by multiplex PCR using the deep immunoSEQ assay. For each cell subset, the extracted genomic DNA was distributed evenly across all wells of several immunoSEQ 96-well plates, and each plate served as one replicate. For sorted subsets, 150 to 200 ng genomic DNA, equal to 25,000 to 35,000 T cell genomes, was loaded into each replicate PCR. Purified libraries were measured with a Qubit 3.0 fluorometer, size-checked on a Bioanalyzer 2100, and measured again with the KAPA Library Quantification kit. Every immunoSEQ 96-well plate was sequenced on a separate single-read 150-cycle Illumina NextSeq 550 flow cell. As for the original processing: Because the immunoSEQ output included only junctional sequences and no quality scores, the filtering could not be the same as the filtering used for full-length reads. Sequences were annotated with PyIR, a Python wrapper for IgBLAST v1.9, and V/J genes and CDR3 were assigned using IMGT germline references. Reads were removed for weak V/J assignments (E-value above 1e-6), missing CDR3, stop codons, out-of-frame junctions, or ambiguous translated residues. A V3J clonotype was defined by an identical inferred V gene, J gene, and CDR3 amino acid sequence. Percentage overlap between repertoires was calculated by dividing the number of shared unique clonotypes by the size of the smaller repertoire. Richness of each repertoire was evaluated using RTK rarefaction, the Chao1 estimator, and Recon v2.1 estimates of unobserved clonotypes. Generation probabilities were computed with OLGA for all TCRbeta clonotypes obtained by the gDNA method from a few donors. Entries here come from immuneACCESS through TCRdb and include only in-frame sequences with V and J called. Some clones fail to appear in such tables; in the studies checked, an unresolved V gene covers under half of the shortfall, and the cause of the remainder is unknown. V, J and clone size are taken as reported in that table, and D and trimming were inferred from the DNA itself. The sample includes fewer than 3 million clones, with about 90% observed a single time. The ten largest account for about 0.41% of the sample.

The donors were healthy, HIV-negative adults with no recently reported acute infections or vaccinations. All donors were Caucasian adults living in Nashville, Tennessee, USA. CD4+ T cells were enriched by magnetic negative selection; naive cells were then positively selected on CD45RA, and the negative fraction formed the memory subset. After blood collection by leukapheresis, PBMCs were isolated using Ficoll-Histopaque density gradient centrifugation and then cryopreserved in the vapor phase of liquid nitrogen. Analytical flow cytometry was used to check the purity and quantity of each magnetically sorted T cell population. From each sorted fraction, genomic DNA was isolated and quantified by UV absorbance on a Nanodrop 2000c. What the work shows at the level of the full study, not this receptor alone: The genetic and exposure-history diversity represented was limited by the small number of donors. Higher generation probabilities were observed for clonotypes shared by all four sorted-subset donors than for non-shared clonotypes. Incomplete sequencing was indicated by rarefaction of sorted-subset datasets, despite the large sequencing depth. Pairwise subsampling led to the expectation that sequencing depth would affect the degree of clonotype sharing among donors. Larger estimated clonotype richness was generally found for naive subsets than for memory subsets. When a few donors were compared, the shared fraction of clonotypes was about 5.2% for naive CD4, around 3.5% for naive CD8, about 2.4% for memory CD4, and roughly 0.4% for memory CD8. Only blood was sampled, and tissue TCR repertoires likely differ from those in blood.

The germline V gene provides CDR1 LGHNA and CDR2 YNFKEQ. The CDR3 runs 16 amino acids, cysteine and phenylalanine included. The read is trimmed to its CDR3 DNA, 48 bases read in frame from base 1. V is reduced by 4 bases and J by 5 bases, leaving a spacing of 19 bases between them. This sequence originates from a man between 18 and 35 years old in good health. Some clones in this sample may be carry-over from other donors' samples. The sequenced material came from naive CD4+ T cells from PBMCs. The cell subset or site label of this sample denotes: CD45RA+ positively selected. The chain couples TRBV4-2 to TRBJ2-3; a weak D assignment points to TRBD2 (7 bases agree). DNA sequence: TGTGCCAGCAGCCCCGGGGGGCCGCCGCTCTTAGATACGCAGTATTTT. Translated, this gives CASSPGGPPLLDTQYF.